Described below is a single TCR beta chain sequence and its context. The record originates from a study of T cell repertoires in cytomegalovirus infection. Study details: It was the public TCR beta signatures that indicated both CMV infection and matching HLA type.

The V end was cut by 7 bases, the J end by 4 bases, with 12 bases between. Germline CDR1 is MDHEN and CDR2 is SYDVKM. The CDR3 totals 13 residues. TCRdb reprocessed the reads via MiXCR and lists one record per CDR3 protein. The table has about 360,000 distinct CDR3 sequences, 18% seen once. Sequencing was performed on PBMCs. The chain recombines TRBV28 with TRBJ2-3; unclear D gene. This TCR derives from a human donor in good health (CMV status not recorded). Some clones in this sample may be carry-over from other donors' samples. The CDR3 nucleotides are TGTGCCAGCACTACGGGTGAGGCAGATACGCAGTATTTT. It specifies CASTTGEADTQYF.